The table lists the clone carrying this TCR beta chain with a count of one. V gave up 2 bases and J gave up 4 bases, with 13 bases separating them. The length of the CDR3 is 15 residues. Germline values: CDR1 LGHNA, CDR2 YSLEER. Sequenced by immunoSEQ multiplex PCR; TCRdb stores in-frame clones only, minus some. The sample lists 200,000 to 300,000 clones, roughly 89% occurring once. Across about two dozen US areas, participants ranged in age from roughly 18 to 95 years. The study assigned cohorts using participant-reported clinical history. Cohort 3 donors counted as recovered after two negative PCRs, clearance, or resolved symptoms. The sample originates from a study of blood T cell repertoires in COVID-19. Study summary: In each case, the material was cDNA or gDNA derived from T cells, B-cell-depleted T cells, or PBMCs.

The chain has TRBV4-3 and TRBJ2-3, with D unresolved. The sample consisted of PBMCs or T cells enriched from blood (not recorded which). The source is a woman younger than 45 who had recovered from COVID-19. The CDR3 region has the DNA TGCGCCAGCAGCCAATCTCGCGGCTCCTCAGATACGCAGTATTTT. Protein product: CASSQSRGSSDTQYF.